The 2 T cell receptor beta chains presented below share a single source sample, sequenced in a study of blood T cell repertoires in COVID-19. TCRdb's table, derived via immunoSEQ multiplex PCR, lists solely in-frame clones and lacks some. The data show about 130,000 clones, approximately 74% seen once. The sample comprised peripheral blood. The receptor set was obtained from a man older than 75 with COVID-19, enrolled during active disease.

This clone was picked up many times. V and J are TRBV6-6 and TRBJ2-5; a weak D match, TRBD1 (5 bases). Germline CDR1 reads MNHNY; CDR2 reads SVGAGI (reference sequence). Between the trimmed V and J ends, which lost 2 bases and 2 bases, there was a span of 12 bases. This CDR3 region has 15 residues. The CDR3 sequence is CASSYPRTRQETQYF. The CDR3 DNA reads as TGTGCCAGCAGTTACCCTCGGACAAGGCAAGAGACCCAGTACTTC.

The rearrangement joins TRBV19 to TRBJ1-2; D not certain. V lost 5 bases, J lost 3 bases, and 4 bases lay in between. CDR3 length equals 11 residues. CDR1 is LNHDA, CDR2 SQIVND, per germline (reference sequence). CDR3 DNA sequence: TGTGCCAGTAGTCTGTACTATGGCTACACCTTC. Translated: CASSLYYGYTF.